The rows below give T cell receptor beta chains drawn from one sample of a study of blood T cell repertoires in COVID-19. The assay was immunoSEQ multiplex PCR, and TCRdb's table has in-frame clones only and misses some. The data hold more than 300,000 clones, with just over 85% observed a single time. The sequenced sample was PBMCs or T cells enriched from blood (not recorded which). The source is a man aged 30 to 39 who had recovered from COVID-19. Each CDR3 is given with its conserved first and last residue. Fields, in order: clone size, V gene, D gene, J gene, CDR3 protein, CDR3 DNA. D genes are given only for firm matches. Part of the rows lack a size; the others show once, few, many or a class for expanded clones.

.	TRBV28	.	TRBJ1-3	CASSEAFSGNTIYF	TGTGCCAGCAGTGAGGCCTTCTCTGGAAACACCATATATTTT
.	TRBV7-8	.	TRBJ2-3	CASSLAATGDSGSTDTQYF	TGTGCCAGCAGCTTAGCAGCGACAGGGGATAGCGGGAGCACAGATACGCAGTATTTT
few	TRBV27	.	TRBJ1-2	CASRPYGAGANYGYTF	TGTGCCAGCAGGCCTTATGGGGCGGGAGCTAACTATGGCTACACCTTC
.	TRBV2	.	TRBJ1-2	CASSATGSANYGYTF	TGTGCCAGCAGTGCCACCGGGAGCGCTAACTATGGCTACACCTTC
.	TRBV18	TRBD2	TRBJ2-5	CASSPVGGGFEETQYF	TGTGCCAGCTCACCGGTTGGCGGGGGGTTTGAAGAGACCCAGTACTTC
.	TRBV5-1	TRBD1	TRBJ2-5	CASSLFGQGRETQYF	TGCGCCAGCAGCTTGTTCGGACAGGGAAGAGAGACCCAGTACTTC
.	TRBV5-1	TRBD2	TRBJ2-1	CASRAAGGALGFF	TGCGCCAGCAGGGCAGCGGGAGGGGCGCTCGGGTTCTTC
.	TRBV29-1	.	TRBJ1-1	CSVAQGMNTEAFF	TGCAGCGTTGCTCAGGGAATGAACACTGAAGCTTTCTTT
.	TRBV6-5	.	TRBJ1-4	CASRQTPGKLFF	TGTGCCAGCAGACAAACGCCCGGGAAACTGTTTTTT
.	TRBV4-1	.	TRBJ2-1	CASSQELGGPYNEQFF	TGCGCCAGCAGCCAAGAGTTGGGGGGGCCCTACAATGAGCAGTTCTTC
.	TRBV5-1	TRBD2	TRBJ2-3	CASSLGLALVDTQYF	TGCGCCAGCAGCTTGGGACTAGCACTTGTAGATACGCAGTATTTT
.	TRBV27	.	TRBJ1-6	CASRDRISYNSPLHF	TGTGCCAGCAGGGACAGAATTTCCTATAATTCACCCCTCCACTTT
few	TRBV5-1	.	TRBJ2-5	CASSLIVAETQYF	TGCGCCAGCAGCTTGATAGTTGCGGAGACCCAGTACTTC
.	TRBV19	TRBD1	TRBJ1-2	CASSMFGQGEISGYTF	TGTGCCAGTAGTATGTTCGGACAGGGGGAAATAAGTGGCTACACCTTC
.	TRBV11-3	.	TRBJ2-5	CASSSFLDGGSRETQYF	TGTGCCAGCAGCTCCTTCCTGGACGGGGGAAGTCGAGAGACCCAGTACTTC
.	TRBV2	TRBD1	TRBJ1-1	CASRGTGGTEAFF	TGTGCCAGCAGGGGGACAGGAGGCACTGAAGCTTTCTTT
.	TRBV2	TRBD1	TRBJ1-4	CASSSRTGRDEKLFF	TGTGCCAGCAGTAGTCGGACAGGGAGGGATGAAAAACTGTTTTTT
.	TRBV19	.	TRBJ2-1	CASRPSRGSYNEQFF	TGTGCCAGTAGGCCCTCCCGAGGGTCCTACAATGAGCAGTTCTTC
.	TRBV7-2	.	TRBJ2-4	CASSLGLWENIQYF	TGTGCCAGCAGCCTGGGCCTCTGGGAAAACATTCAGTACTTC
once	TRBV10-1	TRBD1	TRBJ2-3	CASMDRGRDTQYF	TGCGCCAGCATGGACAGGGGTCGAGATACGCAGTATTTT
.	TRBV5-1	TRBD1	TRBJ1-6	CASSSLPPGQGLSSPLHF	TGCGCCAGCAGCTCTCTTCCCCCGGGACAGGGTTTAAGTTCACCCCTCCACTTT
once	TRBV5-4	.	TRBJ1-2	CASSFPGRTNYGYTF	TGTGCCAGCAGCTTTCCCGGCAGGACTAACTATGGCTACACCTTC
.	TRBV5-6	TRBD1	TRBJ2-7	CASSFRDRGSEQYF	TGTGCCAGCAGCTTCCGGGACAGGGGGTCCGAGCAGTACTTC
.	TRBV7-9	.	TRBJ2-3	CASSPGWVLGGSGEDTQYF	TGTGCCAGCAGCCCGGGCTGGGTACTAGGCGGCTCTGGTGAGGATACGCAGTATTTT
.	TRBV9	.	TRBJ2-1	CASSVEIAANEQFF	TGTGCCAGCAGCGTAGAAATAGCCGCCAATGAGCAGTTCTTC
.	TRBV29-1	TRBD1	TRBJ1-5	CSGTTGVGQPQHF	TGCAGCGGTACGACAGGGGTTGGCCAGCCCCAGCATTTT
.	TRBV7-2	TRBD2	TRBJ2-3	CASSLQRTSADTQYF	TGTGCCAGCAGCTTACAACGGACTAGCGCAGATACGCAGTATTTT
.	TRBV2	.	TRBJ1-6	CASSSSTYNSPLHF	TGTGCCAGCAGTAGTAGCACCTATAATTCACCCCTCCACTTT
few	TRBV27	.	TRBJ1-4	CASSFWGQGEKLFF	TGTGCCAGCAGTTTTTGGGGGCAGGGTGAAAAACTGTTTTTT
.	TRBV11-3	TRBD1	TRBJ1-3	CASSFLGTDSGNTIYF	TGTGCCAGCAGCTTTTTAGGGACAGACTCTGGAAACACCATATATTTT
.	TRBV28	.	TRBJ1-4	CASSPLSAREAEKLFF	TGTGCCAGCAGCCCTCTCTCCGCGAGAGAGGCTGAAAAACTGTTTTTT
.	TRBV19	.	TRBJ1-3	CASRTDSTSGNTIYF	TGTGCCAGTAGGACCGACAGCACCTCTGGAAACACCATATATTTT
once	TRBV24-1	TRBD1	TRBJ2-7	CATIKTGGTYEQYF	TGTGCCACCATTAAGACAGGGGGGACCTACGAGCAGTACTTC
.	TRBV29-1	.	TRBJ2-7	CSVLSLYEQYF	TGCAGCGTTCTCTCCCTCTACGAGCAGTACTTC
.	TRBV5-1	TRBD2	TRBJ2-4	CASSFSGDKNIQYF	TGCGCCAGCAGCTTTAGCGGGGATAAAAACATTCAGTACTTC
many	TRBV10-1	.	TRBJ2-7	CASSRGTSEQYF	TGCGCCAGCAGTCGGGGAACCTCCGAGCAGTACTTC
.	TRBV11-3	.	TRBJ1-2	CASSLDPSFDGYTF	TGTGCCAGCAGCTTAGACCCGAGTTTCGATGGCTACACCTTC
few	TRBV30	TRBD1	TRBJ2-5	CAWSRGPDVTQYF	TGTGCCTGGAGTAGGGGGCCGGACGTGACCCAGTACTTC
.	TRBV5-8	.	TRBJ2-1	CASSRTVEQFF	TGTGCCAGCAGCCGGACAGTTGAGCAGTTCTTC
once	TRBV5-5	TRBD1	TRBJ2-1	CASSAGTEPVNEQFF	TGTGCCAGCAGCGCCGGGACAGAACCAGTTAATGAGCAGTTCTTC
.	TRBV18	TRBD1	TRBJ2-1	CASSPHDRGQGNEQFF	TGTGCCAGCTCACCCCATGACAGGGGCCAGGGCAATGAGCAGTTCTTC
.	TRBV10-1	TRBD1	TRBJ2-2	CASSFYRGTGELFF	TGCGCCAGCAGCTTTTACAGGGGCACCGGGGAGCTGTTTTTT
.	TRBV7-9	.	TRBJ2-1	CASSLEGDEQFF	TGTGCCAGCAGCCTCGAGGGGGATGAGCAGTTCTTC
.	TRBV5-1	TRBD1	TRBJ1-1	CASSSGQGSHTEAFF	TGCGCCAGCAGCTCTGGACAGGGAAGTCACACTGAAGCTTTCTTT
.	TRBV4-1	.	TRBJ1-6	CASSQVGTGDSPLHF	TGCGCCAGCAGCCAAGTCGGTACGGGAGATTCACCCCTCCACTTT
.	TRBV18	.	TRBJ2-2	CASSPTGPGELFF	TGTGCCAGCTCACCAACAGGGCCCGGGGAGCTGTTTTTT
few	TRBV20-1	.	TRBJ2-7	CSAPERYEQYF	TGCAGTGCTCCCGAGAGGTACGAGCAGTACTTC
.	TRBV30	TRBD1	TRBJ1-1	CAWWRRGLTEAFF	TGTGCCTGGTGGCGGAGGGGGCTCACTGAAGCTTTCTTT
.	TRBV11-3	TRBD2	TRBJ2-1	CASSSRTSGSYNEQFF	TGTGCCAGCAGCTCCCGGACTAGCGGGAGTTATAATGAGCAGTTCTTC